This T cell receptor (beta chain) was profiled in a study of blood T cell repertoires in COVID-19. Looking at the study overall: Samples representing acute and convalescent COVID-19 were sourced from the United States, Italy and Spain. The analysed material was cDNA or gDNA that came from T cells, B-cell-depleted T cells, or PBMCs.

Germline V CDR1 and CDR2: KGHSH, LQKENI. After removal of 6 bases from V and 5 bases from J, the junction contained 6 bases not matched to a gene. The CDR3 has 14 residues. Original analysis: Nucleated cell counts were estimated from reference gene primer amplification. Measured with immunoSEQ multiplex PCR; TCRdb has only the in-frame clones, and not every one. V and J calls and clone size are as listed in that table; D and trimming were resolved from the DNA. The table shows about 300,000 clones, with around 84% occurring only once. The chain carries TRBV18 and TRBJ1-4, with TRBD1 matching 7 bases. This sequence originates from a man aged 70 or older with acute or convalescent COVID-19. The specimen was peripheral blood. The CDR3 nucleotides read TGTGCCAGCTCGCGGGACAGAGCAAATGAAAAACTGTTTTTT. This codes for CASSRDRANEKLFF. Combining the CDR3 with reference TRBV18 and TRBJ1-4 gives the whole variable domain NAGVMQNPRHLVRRRGQEARLRCSPMKGHSHVYWYRQLPEEGLKFMVYLQKENIIDESGMPKERFSAEFPKEGPSILRIQQVVRGDSAAYFCASSRDRANEKLFFGSGTQLSVL.